This T cell receptor beta chain was identified during a study of cytomegalovirus exposure and HLA in healthy donors. General study points: Listed as cytomegalovirus-associated were 164 TCR beta chains. Reportedly, cytomegalovirus status was diagnosed with high sensitivity and specificity.

In this sample, this clone turned up a few times. What it recognizes is unknown. The table came from immunoSEQ multiplex PCR; TCRdb's copy has only in-frame clones and leaves some out. The table records 120,000 or so clones, about 88% of them present only once. Specimen: PBMCs. This clonotype was sampled from a man younger than 45 in good health and CMV-seronegative.

CDR3 DNA: TGTGCCAGCAGCTTAGGCGCAGGGTATGGAAGCCAAGAGACCCAGTACTTC. Protein: CASSLGAGYGSQETQYF. This chain joins TRBV11-2 and TRBJ2-5, with a weak D call TRBD1 (5 bases). CDR3 length equals 17 residues. CDR1 and CDR2 (germline): SGHAT, FQNNGV. Deletions cut 1 base from V and 1 base from J, with 16 bases between.